These 28 T cell receptor beta chains were all obtained from the same sample, sequenced in a study of T cell repertoires in cytomegalovirus infection. TCRdb re-analysed the reads in MiXCR, keeping a single row per CDR3 protein. The sample lists hundreds of thousands of distinct CDR3 sequences, 22% seen once, with 15% to 20% in the top ten. The source material was CD8+ T cells from PBMCs. Receptors originate from a human donor in good health (CMV status not recorded). Some clones in this sample may be carry-over from other donors' samples.

V gene TRBV5-4 combines with J gene TRBJ2-3, with D perhaps TRBD1 (6 bases). Trimming stripped 3 bases from V and 6 bases from J, with 17 bases between. The CDR3 runs to 15 residues. Germline V gives CDR1 SGHNT, CDR2 YYREEE (reference sequence). The CDR3 reads CASSSWTAISDTQYF. The CDR3 bases are TGTGCCAGCAGCTCGTGGACAGCAATCTCGGATACGCAGTATTTT. Full variable domain (outside the CDR3, taken from reference TRBV5-4 and TRBJ2-3): ETGVTQSPTHLIKTRGQQVTLRCSSQSGHNTVSWYQQALGQGPQFIFQYYREEENGRGNFPPRFSGLQFPNYSSELNVNALELDDSALYLCASSSWTAISDTQYFGPGTRLTVL.

This clonotype was counted many times. V and J are TRBV7-2 and TRBJ2-5; 9 nucleotides match TRBD1. Germline V gene lookup returns CDR1 SGHTA and CDR2 FQGNSA. V lost 4 bases and J lost 5; bases outside the gene matches: 5. The CDR3 consists of 14 residues. The chain's CDR3 is CASSSGQGGETQYF. The CDR3 DNA reads as TGTGCCAGCAGCTCGGGACAGGGCGGGGAGACCCAGTACTTC.

This clonotype was seen more than once but under ten times. The rearrangement uses TRBV20-1 and TRBJ2-3, with D tentatively TRBD2 (6 bases). V gave up 3 bases and J gave up 0 bases, with 19 bases separating them. The V gene's germline CDR1 is DFQATT and CDR2 SNEGSKA (reference sequence). CDR3 length: 17 residues. CDR3 in DNA: TGCAGTGCTAGTGGGGGGATGAGCGGTTCTAGCACAGATACGCAGTATTTT. It yields the protein CSASGGMSGSSTDTQYF.

The chain has TRBV9 and TRBJ2-2; D possibly corresponds to TRBD2 (5 bases). Germline V gene lookup returns CDR1 SGDLS and CDR2 YYNGEE. Trimming stripped 3 bases from V and 0 bases from J, with 21 bases between. The CDR3 has 19 amino acids. Here the CDR3 reads CASSAYSGLPLSNTGELFF. As DNA, the CDR3 is TGTGCCAGCAGCGCATACAGTGGACTCCCTCTCTCGAACACCGGGGAGCTGTTTTTT.

This clonotype was seen a handful of times. CDR3 sequence (DNA): TGTGCCAGCAGTTTGGGGGTGTGGGGCTACGAGCAGTACTTC. Translated: CASSLGVWGYEQYF. This rearrangement joins TRBV28 to TRBJ2-7; D could derive from TRBD1 or TRBD2 (5 bases each). The V gene's germline CDR1 is MDHEN and CDR2 SYDVKM. Trimming took off 3 bases at V and 3 bases at J, with 12 bases between the two ends. The CDR3 spans 14 residues.

This clonotype was counted a few times. This chain uses TRBV27 with TRBJ1-5; D possibly corresponds to TRBD1 (5 bases). Germline-derived CDR1 and CDR2 are MNHEY and SMNVEV (reference sequence). V gave up 4 bases and J gave up 3 bases, with 13 bases separating them. CDR3 size: 15 residues. The CDR3 sequence: CASSSYWGDNQPQHF. CDR3 nucleotides: TGTGCCAGCAGTTCCTACTGGGGCGACAATCAGCCCCAGCATTTT.

The chain uses TRBV20-1 and TRBJ2-1, with 8 nucleotides matching TRBD1. The CDR3 totals 15 residues. CDR1 and CDR2 (germline): DFQATT, SNEGSKA (reference sequence). After removal of 0 bases from V and 4 bases from J, the junction contained 5 bases not matched to a gene. The CDR3 loop reads CSARDPGQGYNEQFF. The CDR3 nucleotides are TGCAGTGCTAGAGATCCCGGACAGGGATACAATGAGCAGTTCTTC.

This clonotype turned up a few times. The chain couples TRBV6-2 or TRBV6-3 to TRBJ2-1; TRBD2 is a possible D gene (5 bases). V shed 6 bases and J shed 0 bases, with 21 bases lying between them. The CDR3 extends over 18 amino acids. The germline gives CDR1 MNHEY, CDR2 SVGEGT. This chain's CDR3 is CASSPGLPSRRSYNEQFF. The CDR3 DNA reads TGTGCCAGCAGCCCTGGACTTCCCTCGAGGCGCTCCTACAATGAGCAGTTCTTC.

This clonotype was counted at least ten times. V and J are TRBV7-6 and TRBJ1-1, with 7 bases fitting TRBD1. The CDR3 contains 15 residues. V shed 7 bases and J 1 base; nucleotides not matched to a gene: 9. The germline V gene has CDR1 SGHVS and CDR2 FNYEAQ. The CDR3 nucleotides read TGTGCCAGCACCGACCGACAGGGACCGAACACTGAAGCTTTCTTT. Its protein product is CASTDRQGPNTEAFF.

This clonotype was detected a few times. The gene calls are TRBV19 and TRBJ1-5; D is undetermined. The CDR3 spans 14 residues. V gave up 7 bases and J gave up 0 bases, with 10 bases separating them. CDR1 is LNHDA and CDR2 is SQIVND in the germline V gene (reference sequence). The chain's CDR3 is CASIGGNSNQPQHF. CDR3 DNA: TGTGCCAGTATCGGAGGAAATAGCAATCAGCCCCAGCATTTT.

This clonotype was seen many times. The chain uses TRBV29-1 and TRBJ1-3, with D perhaps TRBD1 (5 bases). Trimming cost V 1 base and J 4 bases, with 5 bases left between them. Germline V CDR1 and CDR2: SQVTM, ANQGSEA. This CDR3 is 12 amino acids long. CDR3 nucleotide sequence: TGCAGCGTTGAAGGGGACGGAAACACCATATATTTT. As protein: CSVEGDGNTIYF.

Written as DNA, the CDR3 is TGTGCCAGCAGCGTCGGCGGGGGTGGTGAGCAGTACTTC. Translated: CASSVGGGGEQYF. The J gene is TRBJ2-7, the V gene TRBV9, with 7 bases fitting TRBD2. Germline V lookup: CDR1 SGDLS, CDR2 YYNGEE. V lost 2 bases, J lost 7 bases, and 6 bases stayed unmatched. The CDR3 totals 13 residues.

The J gene is TRBJ2-1, the V gene TRBV10-3, with D perhaps assigned TRBD1 or TRBD2 (6 bases each). In germline, CDR1 is ENHRY, CDR2 SYGVKD. This CDR3 comprises 13 residues. V was shortened by 10 bases and J by 8 bases, with 18 bases between the two germline ends. For the CDR3, the DNA is TGTGCCAGTAGGGGGGCTAGTGACTATGAGCAGTTCTTC. This sequence encodes CASRGASDYEQFF.

This sequence joins TRBV7-9 and TRBJ1-1; D is undetermined. CDR3 size: 14 residues. The germline V gene has CDR1 SEHNR and CDR2 FQNEAQ (reference sequence). V was trimmed by 1 base and J by 0 bases, leaving 6 bases between them. CDR3 DNA sequence: TGTGCCAGCAGCTTAGACCAAGTGAACACTGAAGCTTTCTTT. This codes for CASSLDQVNTEAFF.

This clonotype was recorded a few times. The chain employs TRBV19 and TRBJ2-1; 8 bases are shared with TRBD2. Germline trimming cut 6 bases from V and 4 bases from J; bases unmatched to any gene: 5. In germline, CDR1 is LNHDA, CDR2 SQIVND (reference sequence). There are 14 residues in the CDR3. CDR3 coding DNA: TGTGCCAGTAGCAAGCTAGCGGGTTACAATGAGCAGTTCTTC. It encodes CASSKLAGYNEQFF.

The CDR3 DNA follows: TGTGCCAGCAGCTTTCTGCCAGGGGGCTCTGAAGCTTTCTTT. Protein sequence: CASSFLPGGSEAFF. The chain couples TRBV28 to TRBJ1-1; TRBD1 matches 8 bases. Germline CDR1 MDHEN, CDR2 SYDVKM. The CDR3 is made up of 14 amino acids. J lost 6 bases, V lost 6 bases, and 9 bases had no gene match.

V gene TRBV19 combines with J gene TRBJ1-1; no reliable D call. Germline lookup yields CDR1 LNHDA and CDR2 SQIVND (reference sequence). The CDR3 length is 12 residues. V was cut by 3 bases and J by 5 bases, with 7 bases left in between. DNA of the CDR3: TGTGCCAGTAGTATGGTAGGGACTGAAGCTTTCTTT. It is translated as CASSMVGTEAFF. Full variable domain (remainder filled in from reference TRBV19 and TRBJ1-1): DGGITQSPKYLFRKEGQNVTLSCEQNLNHDAMYWYRQDPGQGLRLIYYSQIVNDFQKGDIAEGYSVSREKKESFPLTVTSAQKNPTAFYLCASSMVGTEAFFGQGTRLTVV.

This clonotype turned up a few times. This chain connects TRBV9 to TRBJ2-7; D might be TRBD1 or TRBD2, each matching 5 bases. V was cut by 0 bases and J by 3 bases, with 10 bases left in between. Germline V gene data show CDR1 as SGDLS and CDR2 as YYNGEE. This CDR3 contains 14 residues. CDR3 protein: CASSVGGTFYEQYF. The CDR3 DNA sequence: TGTGCCAGCAGCGTAGGGGGGACGTTCTACGAGCAGTACTTC.

The chain combines TRBV29-1 with TRBJ2-1; D unresolved. The CDR3 sequence is 13 residues long. Per the germline V gene, CDR1 is SQVTM and CDR2 is ANQGSEA. V lost 7 bases, J lost 6 bases, and 16 bases lay in between. CDR3 region: CSARALNINEQFF. The CDR3 DNA reads TGCAGCGCAAGGGCCTTGAATATCAATGAGCAGTTCTTC.

This clonotype has at least ten counts. The genes are TRBV7-8 and TRBJ2-2, with TRBD1 identical over 9 bases. Trimming removed 4 bases from V and 4 bases from J; junction bases left unmatched: 4. This CDR3 is built from 15 residues. CDR1 and CDR2 from the germline V gene are SGHVS and FQNEAQ. As DNA, the CDR3 is TGTGCCAGCAGCTGGGACAGGGCGGGCACCGGGGAGCTGTTTTTT. Translated: CASSWDRAGTGELFF.

The rearrangement uses TRBV28 and TRBJ2-7, with TRBD1 matching over 7 bases. Trimming cost V 5 bases and J 3 bases; bases outside gene matches: 7. In germline, CDR1 is MDHEN, CDR2 SYDVKM. CDR3 length: 14 residues. The CDR3 protein is CASSEYRGDYEQYF. CDR3 bases: TGTGCCAGCAGTGAATACAGGGGAGACTACGAGCAGTACTTC.

This clonotype has more than one count but fewer than ten. This rearrangement joins TRBV15 to TRBJ2-1; maybe TRBD2 (5 bases). Trimming removed 0 bases from V and 2 bases from J, with 11 bases in between. CDR3 length: 16 amino acids. CDR1 is LNHNV, CDR2 YYDKDF, per germline (reference sequence). CDR3 nucleotide sequence: TGTGCCACCAGCAGAGATTCTAGCCGGCCCTACAATGAGCAGTTCTTC. As protein: CATSRDSSRPYNEQFF. Full variable domain (rest looked up from reference TRBV15 and TRBJ2-1): DAMVIQNPRYQVTQFGKPVTLSCSQTLNHNVMYWYQQKSSQAPKLLFHYYDKDFNNEADTPDNFQSRRPNTSFCFLDIRSPGLGDTAMYLCATSRDSSRPYNEQFFGPGTRLTVL.

Only a few counts were recorded for this clonotype. This sequence joins TRBV14 and TRBJ1-4, with a possible D match to TRBD1 (5 bases). CDR1 and CDR2 (germline): SGHDN, FVKESK. This CDR3 is 16 amino acids long. The germline V and J ends were trimmed by 0 bases and 7 bases, with 15 bases remaining between them. The CDR3 DNA follows: TGTGCCAGCAGCCAAGATTGGGGGACCCAGGGTGAAAAACTGTTTTTT. Protein product: CASSQDWGTQGEKLFF. The full variable domain, completed using reference TRBV14 and TRBJ1-4, is EAGVTQFPSHSVIEKGQTVTLRCDPISGHDNLYWYRRVMGKEIKFLLHFVKESKQDESGMPNNRFLAERTGGTYSTLKVQPAELEDSGVYFCASSQDWGTQGEKLFFGSGTQLSVL.

This clonotype was seen many times. The CDR3 reads CASSSGHEQFF. CDR3 nucleotide sequence: TGTGCCAGCAGCTCGGGCCATGAGCAGTTCTTC. J is TRBJ2-1 and V is TRBV7-6; the D is unclear. The ends were cut back, 4 bases at V and 8 bases at J, with 6 bases in the middle. The CDR3 loop spans 11 amino acids. Looked up from germline, CDR1 is SGHVS and CDR2 is FNYEAQ.

V gene TRBV7-9 combines with J gene TRBJ1-1, with D uncertain. V gave up 1 base and J gave up 1 base, with 7 bases separating them. The CDR3 length is 14 residues. Germline CDR1 is SEHNR and CDR2 is FQNEAQ (reference sequence). The CDR3 DNA reads as TGTGCCAGCAGCTTAGGGCCCTCGAACACTGAAGCTTTCTTT. It codes for CASSLGPSNTEAFF.

The sample holds many counts of this clonotype. The chain uses TRBV12-3 or TRBV12-4 and TRBJ2-1; D gene uncertain. Deletions cut 5 bases from V and 0 bases from J, with 11 bases between. This CDR3 spans 15 amino acids. The CDR3 DNA is TGTGCCAGCAGTCGACTGCAAAGCTCCTACAATGAGCAGTTCTTC. Its protein product is CASSRLQSSYNEQFF.

This clonotype has just a few counts. The V call is TRBV14, the J call TRBJ2-1; D uncertain. The germline CDR1 and CDR2 sequences are SGHDN and FVKESK. The germline V and J ends were trimmed by 1 base and 8 bases, with 12 bases remaining between them. The CDR3 loop spans 14 amino acids. DNA for the CDR3: TGTGCCAGCAGCCAAGGGGTAGTTGCCTATGAGCAGTTCTTC. Translating gives CASSQGVVAYEQFF. Supplemented by reference TRBV14 and TRBJ2-1, the full variable domain reads EAGVTQFPSHSVIEKGQTVTLRCDPISGHDNLYWYRRVMGKEIKFLLHFVKESKQDESGMPNNRFLAERTGGTYSTLKVQPAELEDSGVYFCASSQGVVAYEQFFGPGTRLTVL.

This chain links TRBV10-3 with TRBJ2-1, with 11 positions matching TRBD1. CDR3 length: 16 amino acids. Germline CDR1 ENHRY, CDR2 SYGVKD. The V gene end was trimmed by 2 bases and the J gene end by 8 bases; junction bases not matched to a gene: 8. CDR3 region: CAISESWTGGDHEQFF. The CDR3 region has the DNA TGTGCCATCAGTGAGAGCTGGACAGGGGGCGATCATGAGCAGTTCTTC.